Presented here are 26 T cell receptor beta chains from one specimen sequenced in a study of neurological immune-mediated disorders. TCRdb recomputed calls from the 5' RACE reads with MiXCR, one row per CDR3 protein. The data hold 65,000 to 80,000 distinct CDR3 sequences, with 4.8% observed a single time. The sequencing sample was made of PBMCs. The receptors stem from a woman in her sixties or seventies with multiple sclerosis.

This clonotype has only a few counts. The chain combines TRBV18 with TRBJ1-1; the D is unclear. Germline values: CDR1 KGHSH, CDR2 LQKENI. V lost 0 bases and J lost 0, with 8 bases in between. The CDR3 has 15 residues. The CDR3 coding sequence is TGTGCCAGCTCACCACCGATTACCCTGAACACTGAAGCTTTCTTT. This translates into CASSPPITLNTEAFF. The full variable domain, rest sourced from reference TRBV18 and TRBJ1-1, is NAGVMQNPRHLVRRRGQEARLRCSPMKGHSHVYWYRQLPEEGLKFMVYLQKENIIDESGMPKERFSAEFPKEGPSILRIQQVVRGDSAAYFCASSPPITLNTEAFFGQGTRLTVV.

The chain joins TRBV27 to TRBJ1-6; a possible D gene is TRBD1 (6 bases). The CDR3 has 17 residues. The ends were cut back, 4 bases at V and 8 bases at J, with 21 bases in the middle. Germline loops: CDR1 MNHEY, CDR2 SMNVEV (reference sequence). CDR3 amino acids: CASSSPPGGAVYSPLHF. CDR3 sequence (DNA): TGTGCCAGCAGTTCACCTCCCGGGGGGGCAGTCTATTCACCCCTCCACTTT.

This clonotype was recorded at least ten times. The rearrangement uses TRBV5-1 and TRBJ2-1, with no clear D. Germline CDR1 reads SGHRS; CDR2 reads YFSETQ. The CDR3 consists of 15 residues. V was cut by 0 bases and J by 2 bases, with 9 bases left in between. CDR3 in DNA: TGCGCCAGCAGCTTGGATCAACACACCTACAATGAGCAGTTCTTC. This gives the protein CASSLDQHTYNEQFF.

This clonotype was detected a few times. This chain joins TRBV5-1 and TRBJ1-1; D possibly corresponds to TRBD1 (6 bases). The CDR3 extends over 16 amino acids. The germline V gene encodes CDR1 SGHRS and CDR2 YFSETQ. V gave up 3 bases and J gave up 3 bases, with 18 bases separating them. CDR3 bases: TGCGCCAGCAGCTCGCAGGGGATTGGTGGGGACACTGAAGCTTTCTTT. This encodes CASSSQGIGGDTEAFF.

A note on this clonotype: A much larger clone lies a single base off, so this may be a read error. The V and J genes are TRBV29-1 and TRBJ1-1; TRBD1 aligns across 8 bases. Germline V lookup: CDR1 SQVTM, CDR2 ANQGSEA. V gave up 7 bases and J gave up 3 bases; unmatched junction bases: 13. The CDR3 is 15 residues long. CDR3 region: CSGKDREDPYTEAFF. The DNA of the CDR3 is TGCAGCGGAAAGGACAGGGAAGATCCCTACACTGAAGCTTTCTTT.

This clonotype has at least ten counts. As DNA, the CDR3 is TGTGCCAGCAGCTCTCGTAGTGGGGGAAACACCATATATTTT. Translation: CASSSRSGGNTIYF. V usage is TRBV7-2 and J usage is TRBJ1-3; D is ambiguous. The CDR3 contains 14 residues. CDR1 and CDR2 from the germline V gene are SGHTA and FQGNSA. Trimming took off 4 bases at V and 4 bases at J, with 11 bases between the two ends.

This clonotype was counted many times. This chain connects TRBV5-1 to TRBJ2-3; D not resolved. V lost 5 bases, J lost 2 bases, and 9 bases lay in between. This CDR3 is built from 13 residues. CDR1 is SGHRS and CDR2 is YFSETQ in the germline V gene. In nucleotides, the CDR3 is TGCGCCAGCAGAATAGGGCCCACAGATACGCAGTATTTT. It translates to CASRIGPTDTQYF. Combining the CDR3 with reference TRBV5-1 and TRBJ2-3 gives the whole variable domain KAGVTQTPRYLIKTRGQQVTLSCSPISGHRSVSWYQQTPGQGLQFLFEYFSETQRNKGNFPGRFSGRQFSNSRSEMNVSTLELGDSALYLCASRIGPTDTQYFGPGTRLTVL.

This clonotype was picked up many times. This chain joins TRBV20-1 and TRBJ2-1; 10 bases are shared with TRBD2. The CDR3 is made up of 16 amino acids. Trimming cost V 4 bases and J 0 bases; bases outside gene matches: 6. Germline V gives CDR1 DFQATT, CDR2 SNEGSKA (reference sequence). The CDR3 loop is CSATGVAGGSYNEQFF. In DNA form, the CDR3 reads TGCAGTGCTACCGGGGTAGCGGGAGGCTCCTACAATGAGCAGTTCTTC.

This clonotype was seen only a few times. The chain is built from TRBV7-8 and TRBJ2-7, with D possibly being TRBD2 (5 bases). From germline, CDR1 is SGHVS and CDR2 FQNEAQ. This CDR3 spans 12 amino acids. Trimming cost V 5 bases and J 6 bases, with 11 bases left between them. The CDR3 DNA reads TGTGCCAGCAGCCGAGGGTTTGGCGAGCAGTACTTC. Amino acids: CASSRGFGEQYF.

This clonotype was seen at least ten times. The J gene is TRBJ2-1, the V gene TRBV12-3 or TRBV12-4; D call uncertain. The V end was cut by 5 bases, the J end by 8 bases, with 7 bases between. This CDR3 has 11 residues. As DNA, the CDR3 is TGTGCCAGCAGTCCCAGCGATGAGCAGTTCTTC. This gives the protein CASSPSDEQFF.

This clonotype came up many times. The chain links TRBV20-1 to TRBJ2-3, with 8 nucleotides matching TRBD2. Trimming cost V 0 bases and J 3 bases; bases outside gene matches: 5. CDR3 length: 15 residues. Germline assignment: CDR1 DFQATT and CDR2 SNEGSKA (reference sequence). This CDR3 is CSARDPSGQTDTQYF. As DNA, the CDR3 is TGCAGTGCTAGAGATCCTAGCGGGCAGACAGATACGCAGTATTTT.

This clonotype has at least ten counts. The chain employs TRBV4-1 and TRBJ1-1; unclear D gene. The CDR3 is 13 residues long. The germline V and J ends were trimmed by 1 base and 10 bases, with 13 bases remaining between them. CDR1 and CDR2 (germline): MGHRA, YSYEKL. CDR3 sequence reads: CASSQVAGERAFF. The CDR3 nucleotides read TGCGCCAGCAGCCAAGTGGCGGGCGAGAGAGCTTTCTTT.

This clonotype was seen a single time. A much larger clone sits a single nucleotide away, making a read error possible. This rearrangement joins TRBV10-1 to TRBJ2-7, with TRBD2 matching 7 bases. The CDR3 runs to 14 residues. The trim removed 6 bases at V and 3 bases at J, leaving 8 bases unmatched. Per germline, CDR1 WNHNN and CDR2 SYGVQD (reference sequence). Here the CDR3 reads CASSYGTINYEQYF. The CDR3 DNA reads as TGCGCCAGCAGCTACGGGACTATAAACTACGAGCAGTACTTC.

This clonotype appeared many times. CDR3 region: CASSYRGLAATYEQYF. CDR3 DNA sequence: TGTGCCAGCAGCTACCGAGGACTAGCGGCGACCTACGAGCAGTACTTC. The rearrangement uses TRBV7-2 and TRBJ2-7, with 10 bases identical to TRBD2. V lost 4 bases to trimming and J lost 2 bases; unmatched junction nucleotides: 8. This CDR3 spans 16 amino acids. Per germline, CDR1 SGHTA and CDR2 FQGNSA. Together with reference TRBV7-2 and TRBJ2-7, the CDR3 gives the full variable domain: GAGVSQSPSNKVTEKGKDVELRCDPISGHTALYWYRQSLGQGLEFLIYFQGNSAPDKSGLPSDRFSAERTGGSVSTLTIQRTQQEDSAVYLCASSYRGLAATYEQYFGPGTRLTVT.

This clonotype was seen only a few times. V usage is TRBV5-4 and J usage is TRBJ1-2; D might be TRBD1 (6 bases). Germline V CDR1 and CDR2: SGHNT, YYREEE (reference sequence). The CDR3 is made up of 15 amino acids. Between the trimmed V and J ends, which lost 5 bases and 1 base, there was a span of 15 bases. The CDR3 nucleotides are TGTGCCAGCAGGGGGCCACAGGGAGATAACTATGGCTACACCTTC. Encoded protein: CASRGPQGDNYGYTF. The full variable domain, completed using reference TRBV5-4 and TRBJ1-2, is ETGVTQSPTHLIKTRGQQVTLRCSSQSGHNTVSWYQQALGQGPQFIFQYYREEENGRGNFPPRFSGLQFPNYSSELNVNALELDDSALYLCASRGPQGDNYGYTFGSGTRLTVV.

This clonotype showed up many times. This chain joins TRBV12-3 or TRBV12-4 and TRBJ2-1, with D unclear. The V gene lost 6 bases and the J gene lost 5 bases, with 14 bases spanning the gap. CDR3 length: 14 residues. The CDR3 bases are TGTGCCAGCAGCATCGGAAGAGAGGACAATGAGCAGTTCTTC. Translation: CASSIGREDNEQFF.

The J gene is TRBJ1-5, the V gene TRBV30, with 8 bases that match TRBD1. Germline CDR1 and CDR2: GTSNPN and SVGIG (reference sequence). The V segment lost 5 bases and the J segment 4 bases; nucleotides outside the gene matches: 4. The CDR3 runs 13 residues. The CDR3 reads CAWGTGGNQPQHF. CDR3 bases: TGTGCCTGGGGAACAGGGGGAAATCAGCCCCAGCATTTT. The whole variable domain, remainder taken from reference TRBV30 and TRBJ1-5, is SQTIHQWPATLVQPVGSPLSLECTVEGTSNPNLYWYRQAAGRGLQLLFYSVGIGQISSEVPQNLSASRPQDRQFILSSKKLLLSDSGFYLCAWGTGGNQPQHFGDGTRLSIL.

At least ten counts were recorded for this clonotype. The chain combines TRBV30 with TRBJ1-2; D uncertain. This CDR3 is built from 12 residues. Between the trimmed V and J ends, which lost 5 bases and 4 bases, there was a span of 11 bases. The germline V gene has CDR1 GTSNPN and CDR2 SVGIG (reference sequence). The CDR3 protein is CAWSPRGYGYTF. CDR3 nucleotide sequence: TGTGCCTGGTCCCCCCGGGGCTATGGCTACACCTTC.

This clonotype was found many times. V is TRBV7-9 and J is TRBJ1-2, with 9 nucleotides matching TRBD1. V gave up 4 bases and J gave up 6 bases; unmatched junction bases: 6. Germline V lookup: CDR1 SEHNR, CDR2 FQNEAQ (reference sequence). The CDR3 length is 14 residues. CDR3 nucleotide sequence: TGTGCCAGCAGCTCCCGGACAGGGGACGATGGCTACACCTTC. It specifies CASSSRTGDDGYTF.

The chain uses TRBV25-1 and TRBJ2-7; 10 nucleotides match TRBD1. Germline V lookup: CDR1 MGHDK, CDR2 SYGVNS. V gave up 4 bases and J gave up 5 bases; unmatched junction bases: 5. The CDR3 covers 14 residues. The CDR3 sequence is CASSGTGGSNEQYF. CDR3 nucleotide sequence: TGTGCCAGCAGTGGGACAGGGGGGTCCAACGAGCAGTACTTC.

This clonotype was seen ten or more times. The chain uses TRBV7-2 and TRBJ1-2; 8 bases agree with TRBD1. Per the germline V gene, CDR1 is SGHTA and CDR2 is FQGNSA. The CDR3 has 18 amino acids. The ends lost 5 bases at V and 0 bases at J; junction bases unmatched: 14. The CDR3 sequence: CASSHLRQGARANYGYTF. As DNA, the CDR3 is TGTGCCAGCAGCCATCTCCGGCAGGGGGCTCGTGCTAACTATGGCTACACCTTC.

This clonotype occurred many times. This rearrangement joins TRBV3-1 to TRBJ1-2, with D unresolved. Germline CDR1 and CDR2: LGHDT and YNNKEL (reference sequence). The V end was cut by 6 bases, the J end by 9 bases, with 14 bases between. The CDR3 is 12 amino acids. CDR3 loop: CASSRDKSSYTF. The CDR3 DNA follows: TGTGCCAGCAGTCGTGACAAGTCCAGCTACACCTTC.

J is TRBJ2-2 and V is TRBV5-1; 9 nucleotides agree with TRBD2. CDR3 size: 17 residues. Germline V lookup: CDR1 SGHRS, CDR2 YFSETQ. Losses at the gene ends were 0 bases for V and 5 bases for J; bases not matched to a gene: 8. The CDR3 sequence: CASSLVIAGVYTGELFF. CDR3 nucleotides: TGCGCCAGCAGCTTGGTAATAGCGGGAGTATATACCGGGGAGCTGTTTTTT. The complete variable domain, with remaining parts taken from reference TRBV5-1 and TRBJ2-2, reads KAGVTQTPRYLIKTRGQQVTLSCSPISGHRSVSWYQQTPGQGLQFLFEYFSETQRNKGNFPGRFSGRQFSNSRSEMNVSTLELGDSALYLCASSLVIAGVYTGELFFGEGSRLTVL.

This clonotype was counted ten times or more. The chain has TRBV12-3 or TRBV12-4 and TRBJ1-1; D is perhaps TRBD1 (5 bases). V lost 4 bases and J lost 0, with 12 bases in between. The CDR3 covers 15 residues. The chain's CDR3 is CASSSGGRLNTEAFF. The DNA of the CDR3 is TGTGCCAGCAGTTCCGGGGGACGGCTGAACACTGAAGCTTTCTTT.

The sample holds many counts of this clonotype. The V call is TRBV10-3, the J call TRBJ1-2; 7 positions match TRBD1. The CDR3 totals 14 residues. The V gene's germline CDR1 is ENHRY and CDR2 SYGVKD. V gave up 2 bases and J gave up 2 bases; unmatched junction bases: 2. CDR3 sequence (DNA): TGTGCCATCAGTGAGCAGACAGGGAACTATGGCTACACCTTC. Encoded protein: CAISEQTGNYGYTF.

This clonotype was recorded at least ten times. This chain links TRBV7-9 with TRBJ2-7; 14 nucleotides match TRBD2. The ends lost 4 bases at V and 3 bases at J; junction bases unmatched: 5. The length of the CDR3 is 16 residues. From germline, CDR1 is SEHNR and CDR2 FQNEAQ (reference sequence). CDR3 nucleotides: TGTGCCAGCAGCTCAAAGACTAGCGGGAGGGACTACGAGCAGTACTTC. Amino acid sequence: CASSSKTSGRDYEQYF. The full variable domain, completed using reference TRBV7-9 and TRBJ2-7, is DTGVSQNPRHKITKRGQNVTFRCDPISEHNRLYWYRQTLGQGPEFLTYFQNEAQLEKSRLLSDRFSAERPKGSFSTLEIQRTEQGDSAMYLCASSSKTSGRDYEQYFGPGTRLTVT.